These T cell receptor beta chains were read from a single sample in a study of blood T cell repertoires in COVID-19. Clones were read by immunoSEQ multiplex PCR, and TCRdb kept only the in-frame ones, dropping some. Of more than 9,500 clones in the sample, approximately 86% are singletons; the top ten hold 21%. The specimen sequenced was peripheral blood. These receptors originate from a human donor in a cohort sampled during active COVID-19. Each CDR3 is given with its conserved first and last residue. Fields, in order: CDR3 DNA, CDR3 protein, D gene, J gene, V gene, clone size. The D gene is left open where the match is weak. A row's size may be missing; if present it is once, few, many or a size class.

DNA: TGTGCCAGCAGCGTAGAAATAGGGGGAGCCAAAAACATTCAGTACTTC
CDR3: CASSVEIGGAKNIQYF
D: NA
J: TRBJ2-4
V: TRBV9
size: NA

DNA: TGTGCCAGCAGCTTGGAACTAGCGAGCTACGAGCAGTACTTC
CDR3: CASSLELASYEQYF
D: TRBD2
J: TRBJ2-7
V: TRBV5-4
size: NA

DNA: TGTGCCAGTAGTATTCAGGGGGTCTATAGCAATCAGCCCCAGCATTTT
CDR3: CASSIQGVYSNQPQHF
D: TRBD1
J: TRBJ1-5
V: TRBV19
size: NA

DNA: TGTGCCAGCCGGGACAGGGGTGTCAATCAGCCCCAGCATTTT
CDR3: CASRDRGVNQPQHF
D: TRBD1
J: TRBJ1-5
V: TRBV6-5
size: NA

DNA: TGCAGCGCCCTGGCAGGGGGGTACACTGAAGCTTTCTTT
CDR3: CSALAGGYTEAFF
D: TRBD1
J: TRBJ1-1
V: TRBV29-1
size: NA

DNA: TGTGCCTGGAGTCGCGGACAGGGCCTGGGCGGGGAGCTGTTTTTT
CDR3: CAWSRGQGLGGELFF
D: TRBD1
J: TRBJ2-2
V: TRBV30
size: few

DNA: TGTGCCAGCAGCTTGGCGGGCAGGGGCTCCTACAATGAGCAGTTCTTC
CDR3: CASSLAGRGSYNEQFF
D: NA
J: TRBJ2-1
V: TRBV5-5
size: NA

DNA: TGTGCCAGCAGTGTGGGACTTCCCCCCTACGAGCAGTACTTC
CDR3: CASSVGLPPYEQYF
D: NA
J: TRBJ2-7
V: TRBV7-2
size: NA

DNA: TGTGCTAGCAGCGCGACAGGGTCGGGTACGCAGTATTTT
CDR3: CASSATGSGTQYF
D: TRBD1
J: TRBJ2-3
V: TRBV7-7
size: NA

DNA: TGTGCCACCTCGAGGGACGGGGGGACTTATAGCAATCAGCCCCAGCATTTT
CDR3: CATSRDGGTYSNQPQHF
D: NA
J: TRBJ1-5
V: TRBV10-3
size: NA

DNA: TGTGCCAGCAGTGATTTTGACATGGACAGGGGCTACGAGCAGTACTTC
CDR3: CASSDFDMDRGYEQYF
D: TRBD1
J: TRBJ2-7
V: TRBV2
size: NA

DNA: TGTGCCAGCTCAAGGCAGGGCTACGAGCAGTACTTC
CDR3: CASSRQGYEQYF
D: NA
J: TRBJ2-7
V: TRBV18
size: NA

DNA: TGTGCCAGCAGTTACCGGGGGGGAGATAGCAATCAGCCCCAGCATTTT
CDR3: CASSYRGGDSNQPQHF
D: NA
J: TRBJ1-5
V: TRBV6-6
size: few

DNA: TGTGCCAGCAGCTCCTTTCCACTAGCGGCATCCTACAATGAGCAGTTCTTC
CDR3: CASSSFPLAASYNEQFF
D: TRBD2
J: TRBJ2-1
V: TRBV7-6
size: few

DNA: TGCGCCAGCAGCTTGGGACAGGGGGCGAACACCGGGGAGCTGTTTTTT
CDR3: CASSLGQGANTGELFF
D: TRBD1
J: TRBJ2-2
V: TRBV5-1
size: NA

DNA: TGCGCCAGCAGCGGATCCCCGGGACTAGCGGGGGGGTTCCCGACGATAGATACGCAGTATTTT
CDR3: CASSGSPGLAGGFPTIDTQYF
D: TRBD2
J: TRBJ2-3
V: TRBV5-1
size: NA

DNA: TGTGCCAGCAGCAGTACCGGGACAGGGGAAGAAGCTGGGGCCAACGTCCTGACTTTC
CDR3: CASSSTGTGEEAGANVLTF
D: TRBD1
J: TRBJ2-6
V: TRBV7-9
size: NA

DNA: TGTGCCAGCAGCGTAAGGGAGGGGTCTGGAGATACGCAGTATTTT
CDR3: CASSVREGSGDTQYF
D: TRBD2
J: TRBJ2-3
V: TRBV9
size: NA

DNA: TGCGCCAGCAGCCAAGCTACCTCCCGACAGGGCATCCCCTACGAGCAGTACTTC
CDR3: CASSQATSRQGIPYEQYF
D: TRBD1
J: TRBJ2-7
V: TRBV4-3
size: NA

DNA: TGTGCCAGCAGCCTCGGAGGAACCGGGGAGCTGTTTTTT
CDR3: CASSLGGTGELFF
D: NA
J: TRBJ2-2
V: TRBV3-1/TRBV3-2
size: NA

DNA: TGTGCCAGCGCTACAGACCAGGGGGCGGTAGCTTTCTTT
CDR3: CASATDQGAVAFF
D: TRBD1
J: TRBJ1-1
V: TRBV7-3
size: NA

DNA: TGCGCCAGCAGCTTGGGGGACTCCAGGACCTACGAGCAGTACTTC
CDR3: CASSLGDSRTYEQYF
D: NA
J: TRBJ2-7
V: TRBV5-1
size: NA

DNA: TGTGCCAGCAGTTCCGGGACTACCGAGTCCACAGATACGCAGTATTTT
CDR3: CASSSGTTESTDTQYF
D: TRBD2
J: TRBJ2-3
V: TRBV7-9
size: NA

DNA: TGTGCCAGCAGTCCACGGGGGACAGTTAATGAAAAACTGTTTTTT
CDR3: CASSPRGTVNEKLFF
D: TRBD1
J: TRBJ1-4
V: TRBV7-9
size: once

DNA: TGTGCCAGCAGTGACCAGGGGACGCAGTATTTT
CDR3: CASSDQGTQYF
D: NA
J: TRBJ2-3
V: TRBV6-4
size: NA

DNA: TGCGCCAGCAGCCAAGGGTTCGGGACAGGGGGTCACGAGCAGTACTTC
CDR3: CASSQGFGTGGHEQYF
D: TRBD1
J: TRBJ2-7
V: TRBV4-1
size: NA

DNA: TGTGCCAGCAGCTTCGGACAGGGCCGACGGTTCGAGCAGTACTTC
CDR3: CASSFGQGRRFEQYF
D: TRBD1
J: TRBJ2-7
V: TRBV5-4
size: NA

DNA: TGTGCCAGCAGGCGGAGTCAGGGGACATCCTACGAGCAGTACTTC
CDR3: CASRRSQGTSYEQYF
D: NA
J: TRBJ2-7
V: TRBV6-5
size: NA

DNA: TGTGCCAGCAGCTTCTATGGAGGGACTGAAGCTTTCTTT
CDR3: CASSFYGGTEAFF
D: NA
J: TRBJ1-1
V: TRBV9
size: once

DNA: TGTGCCTGGAGTTCAGGCGGAGGTTTTAGCTATGGCTACACCTTC
CDR3: CAWSSGGGFSYGYTF
D: NA
J: TRBJ1-2
V: TRBV30
size: NA

DNA: TGTGCCAGCACCAATCCACAGGGTAATGCTTTCTTT
CDR3: CASTNPQGNAFF
D: NA
J: TRBJ1-1
V: TRBV9
size: NA

DNA: TGTGCCAGCAGCTTGAGACAGGGAGACCAAGAGACCCAGTACTTC
CDR3: CASSLRQGDQETQYF
D: TRBD1
J: TRBJ2-5
V: TRBV7-9
size: NA

DNA: TGTGCCAGCAGCTATCGACACTCCTATAATTCACCCCTCCACTTT
CDR3: CASSYRHSYNSPLHF
D: NA
J: TRBJ1-6
V: TRBV5-6
size: NA

DNA: TGTGCCAGTAGGTCAGGGACAGGGGGCAGGTACACTGAAGCTTTCTTT
CDR3: CASRSGTGGRYTEAFF
D: TRBD1
J: TRBJ1-1
V: TRBV19
size: NA

DNA: TGTGCCAGCAGTTATGATGGGGCGCAGGGGAACATTCAGTACTTC
CDR3: CASSYDGAQGNIQYF
D: NA
J: TRBJ2-4
V: TRBV6-2/TRBV6-3
size: NA

DNA: TGTGCCAGCAACAAAGCGGGGGAGCTCTACGAGCAGTACTTC
CDR3: CASNKAGELYEQYF
D: TRBD2
J: TRBJ2-7
V: TRBV27
size: NA

DNA: TGCGCCAGCAGCTTCAGGACAGGGGGCTATAATGAGCAGTTCTTC
CDR3: CASSFRTGGYNEQFF
D: TRBD1
J: TRBJ2-1
V: TRBV5-1
size: NA

DNA: TGTGCCAGCAGAATCGCCTACGAGCAGTACTTC
CDR3: CASRIAYEQYF
D: NA
J: TRBJ2-7
V: TRBV6-6
size: NA

DNA: TGCGCCAGCCTAGATGGGAGGGGAGGCACTGAAGCTTTCTTT
CDR3: CASLDGRGGTEAFF
D: NA
J: TRBJ1-1
V: TRBV4-1
size: few

DNA: TGCGCCAGCAGCCAAGATCTCAGTTGGGGGCGCAGGCAGCCCCAGCATTTT
CDR3: CASSQDLSWGRRQPQHF
D: NA
J: TRBJ1-5
V: TRBV4-3
size: NA

DNA: TGTGCTAGTGCCCCGTTCGGGACAGGGTTCGAAGAGACCCAGTACTTC
CDR3: CASAPFGTGFEETQYF
D: TRBD1
J: TRBJ2-5
V: TRBV12-5
size: medium-sized

DNA: TGCGCCAGCAGTGACACTGCAACTAATGAAAAACTGTTTTTT
CDR3: CASSDTATNEKLFF
D: NA
J: TRBJ1-4
V: TRBV5-1
size: NA

DNA: TGTGCCAGCGTCCGGACTAGCGGGACCGGTAACACGCAGTATTTT
CDR3: CASVRTSGTGNTQYF
D: TRBD2
J: TRBJ2-3
V: TRBV6-5
size: NA

DNA: TGTGCCAGCAGTTACCTCCCGGGAGGGAACACTGAAGCTTTCTTT
CDR3: CASSYLPGGNTEAFF
D: NA
J: TRBJ1-1
V: TRBV6-5
size: NA

DNA: TGCGCCAGCAGCCGAAGGGGGGGAAACTATGGCTACACCTTC
CDR3: CASSRRGGNYGYTF
D: NA
J: TRBJ1-2
V: TRBV4-1
size: NA

DNA: TGTGCCAGCAGCTACGGGGTGGCCGGGGAGCTGTTTTTT
CDR3: CASSYGVAGELFF
D: NA
J: TRBJ2-2
V: TRBV12-3/TRBV12-4
size: NA

DNA: TGTGCCAGCAGCCGGGAGGCTTCTAATGAAAAACTGTTTTTT
CDR3: CASSREASNEKLFF
D: NA
J: TRBJ1-4
V: TRBV9
size: NA

DNA: TGTGCCAGCAGCCTTCTAGCGGGGGCAGATACGCAGTATTTT
CDR3: CASSLLAGADTQYF
D: TRBD2
J: TRBJ2-3
V: TRBV7-3
size: NA

DNA: TGTGCCACCAGCAGACCCGGAGCTGAAGCTTTCTTT
CDR3: CATSRPGAEAFF
D: NA
J: TRBJ1-1
V: TRBV15
size: medium-sized

DNA: TGCAGTGCTAGAGCGAAGGACAGCCCTTTCTTT
CDR3: CSARAKDSPFF
D: NA
J: TRBJ1-1
V: TRBV20-1
size: NA

DNA: TGTGCCACCAGTGACCCTAGACAGGACTACAATGAGCAGTTCTTC
CDR3: CATSDPRQDYNEQFF
D: NA
J: TRBJ2-1
V: TRBV24-1
size: NA

DNA: TGTGCCAGCACCCCGACAGGGGGAGATACGCAGTATTTT
CDR3: CASTPTGGDTQYF
D: TRBD1
J: TRBJ2-3
V: TRBV6-6
size: NA

DNA: TGTGCCAGCAGCCAAGGGCAGTTAGAGCAGTACTTC
CDR3: CASSQGQLEQYF
D: NA
J: TRBJ2-7
V: TRBV3-1/TRBV3-2
size: NA

DNA: TGCGCCAGCAGCCCCCGGGAGCCCAATTCACCCCTCCACTTT
CDR3: CASSPREPNSPLHF
D: NA
J: TRBJ1-6
V: TRBV4-1
size: NA

DNA: TGTGCCAGCAGATACCCGACAGGGGACTATGGCTACACCTTC
CDR3: CASRYPTGDYGYTF
D: TRBD1
J: TRBJ1-2
V: TRBV6-2/TRBV6-3
size: NA